The rows below give T cell receptor beta chains drawn from one sample of a study of spatial heterogeneity in lung cancer. Each CDR3 protein is one row after TCRdb ran MiXCR on the 5' RACE reads. Of some 120,000 distinct CDR3 sequences listed, 9.5% to 15% are singletons. The starting material was PBMCs, obtained at follow-up. These TCRs come from a male donor with early-stage non-small cell lung cancer. CDR3s include the opening cysteine and the closing phenylalanine or tryptophan. The D gene is left open where the match is weak. Rows may omit the clone size; those that give it use once, few, many or a size class.

NA	TRBJ2-3	NA	TRBV5-1	TGCGCCAGCAGCTTGGGCCTGAGGGACATTCCCACAGATACGCAGTATTTT	CASSLGLRDIPTDTQYF
few	TRBJ2-3	NA	TRBV4-3	TGCGCCAGCAGCCAAGGGACGGTTAGCACAGATACGCAGTATTTT	CASSQGTVSTDTQYF
many	TRBJ1-2	NA	TRBV29-1	TGCAGCGTTTTCGGGAATGGCTACACCTTC	CSVFGNGYTF
few	TRBJ2-5	NA	TRBV5-1	TGCGCCAGCAGCCGCCTTGGACGGGTTGGGGAGACCCAGTACTTC	CASSRLGRVGETQYF
many	TRBJ2-7	NA	TRBV27	TGTGCCAGCAGTTTCGGCACTATCTCCTACGAGCAGTACTTC	CASSFGTISYEQYF
many	TRBJ2-2	NA	TRBV20-1	TGCAGTGCTAGAGAGGGGGCCTTCGGGGCCGGGGAGCTGTTTTTT	CSAREGAFGAGELFF
NA	TRBJ2-2	NA	TRBV4-2	TGTGCCGGCCGCCAGGTGAACACCGGGGAGCTGTTTTTT	CAGRQVNTGELFF
few	TRBJ1-6	NA	TRBV7-8	TGTGCCAGCAGCTTAGCGGAGACAGAAAATTCACCCCTCCACTTT	CASSLAETENSPLHF
few	TRBJ2-7	NA	TRBV7-6	TGTGCCAGCAGCTTAGCTTGGGGAGAGGAGCAGTACTTC	CASSLAWGEEQYF
few	TRBJ1-6	NA	TRBV19	TGTGCCAGTAAGGGGTTGAATTCACCCCTCCACTTT	CASKGLNSPLHF
few	TRBJ2-2	NA	TRBV12-3/TRBV12-4	TGTGCCAGCACCTTGACAGATTCGAACACCGGGGAGCTGTTTTTT	CASTLTDSNTGELFF
NA	TRBJ2-4	TRBD2	TRBV10-1	TGCGCCAGCAGCCCCGGGAGGTCCCTAGCCAAAAACATTCAGTACTTC	CASSPGRSLAKNIQYF
NA	TRBJ1-1	NA	TRBV4-1	TGCGCCAGCAGCCATGCCCCCATACGGATGAACACTGAAGCTTTCTTT	CASSHAPIRMNTEAFF
NA	TRBJ1-4	NA	TRBV12-3/TRBV12-4	TGTGCCAGCAGTAGGGACATAAATGAAAAACTGTTTTTT	CASSRDINEKLFF
NA	TRBJ2-7	NA	TRBV24-1	TGTGCCACCAGTGATACGAGACAGAGCTACGAGCAGTACTTC	CATSDTRQSYEQYF
few	TRBJ2-5	NA	TRBV19	TGTGCCAGTAGTATTAGCAGCCAAGAGACCCAGTACTTC	CASSISSQETQYF
NA	TRBJ1-6	NA	TRBV20-1	TGCAGTGCTAGAGAGGGGGATTCACCCCTCCACTTT	CSAREGDSPLHF
few	TRBJ1-4	NA	TRBV28	TGTGCCAGCAGACTTGGGATGAATGAAAAACTGTTTTTT	CASRLGMNEKLFF
many	TRBJ2-5	NA	TRBV2	TGTGCCAGCAGTGATGGGAGTGAGACCCAGTACTTC	CASSDGSETQYF
NA	TRBJ1-6	NA	TRBV7-2	TGTGCCAGCAGCCCCCCCCCCGTGGGGGGTCGGAGAAATTCACCCCTCCACTTT	CASSPPPVGGRRNSPLHF
NA	TRBJ2-7	TRBD1	TRBV12-3/TRBV12-4	TGTGCCAGTCGACAGGGGGCGACCTACGAGCAGTACTTC	CASRQGATYEQYF
many	TRBJ1-1	TRBD1	TRBV7-3	TGTGCCAGCAGCGAAACTTCCGGGACAGGAACTGAAGCTTTCTTT	CASSETSGTGTEAFF
NA	TRBJ1-5	NA	TRBV5-1	TGCGCCAGCAGTCAGGACCCTGATAGCAATCAGCCCCAGCATTTT	CASSQDPDSNQPQHF
NA	TRBJ2-1	TRBD2	TRBV4-1	TGCGCCAGCAGCCAAAGAGGACTAGCGGGGGGTCCTAGCTCCTACAATGAGCAGTTCTTC	CASSQRGLAGGPSSYNEQFF
few	TRBJ2-5	TRBD2	TRBV13	TGTGCCAGCAGCTCCCTGATGAGCGGGGATCGGGAGACCCAGTACTTC	CASSSLMSGDRETQYF
many	TRBJ2-3	NA	TRBV28	TGTGCCAGCAGTCGAGCGGGCCTTAGCACAGATACGCAGTATTTT	CASSRAGLSTDTQYF
NA	TRBJ2-1	TRBD2	TRBV7-9	TGTGCCAGCCCCGGGGAGGGATCATACAATGAGCAGTTCTTC	CASPGEGSYNEQFF
NA	TRBJ2-1	TRBD2	TRBV28	TGTGCCAGCAGTCTACCCGGGACTAGCGGGCACAATGAGCAGTTCTTC	CASSLPGTSGHNEQFF
many	TRBJ1-4	NA	TRBV20-1	TGCAGTGCTAGGGTCTCCTCCGGGACCACACGTAATAATGAAAAACTGTTTTTT	CSARVSSGTTRNNEKLFF
many	TRBJ1-1	NA	TRBV25-1	TGTGCCAGCAGTGGCAGGGCGGGCACTGAAGCTTTCTTT	CASSGRAGTEAFF
few	TRBJ1-1	TRBD1	TRBV6-1	TGTGCCAGCAGTGAATTAGGACAGGGCCGCTCGCGAGGTACTGAAGCTTTCTTT	CASSELGQGRSRGTEAFF
many	TRBJ2-6	TRBD1	TRBV9	TGTGCCAGCAGCGGACAGGGGCCACGTACTTATAGCTTCTCTGGGGCCAACGTCCTGACTTTC	CASSGQGPRTYSFSGANVLTF
many	TRBJ2-7	NA	TRBV19	TGTGCCAGTAGTTTGACTAGAGTCTCCTACGAGCAGTACTTC	CASSLTRVSYEQYF
NA	TRBJ2-6	NA	TRBV27	TGTGCCAGCAGTCCAGGGGGGGCCCTCCTCTCTGGGGCCAACGTCCTGACTTTC	CASSPGGALLSGANVLTF
many	TRBJ2-7	NA	TRBV20-1	TGCAGTGCTAGAGATCAGGGGATTTACGAGCAGTACTTC	CSARDQGIYEQYF
NA	TRBJ1-4	TRBD1	TRBV12-3/TRBV12-4	TGTGCCAGCACCCGGACAGGGGGAAACGAAAAACTGTTTTTT	CASTRTGGNEKLFF
NA	TRBJ2-3	NA	TRBV11-2	TGTGCCAGCAGCTTAAGTGCGACAGGGAGGACAGATACGCAGTATTTT	CASSLSATGRTDTQYF
NA	TRBJ1-6	NA	TRBV7-2	TGTGCCAGCAGCTTAGCCCGGACAACGGATTCACCCCTCCACTTT	CASSLARTTDSPLHF
few	TRBJ1-1	NA	TRBV4-3	TGCGCCAGCAGCCAAGATCAGAATATTAACACTGAAGCTTTCTTT	CASSQDQNINTEAFF
NA	TRBJ2-1	NA	TRBV5-8	TGTGCCAGCAGCCTCCCACAGGAATTGAATGAGCAGTTCTTC	CASSLPQELNEQFF
many	TRBJ2-7	NA	TRBV7-9	TGTGCCAGCAGCGGCTCGGAGACGGACGAGCAGTACTTC	CASSGSETDEQYF
few	TRBJ2-7	NA	TRBV5-1	TGCGCCAGCAGCCCCTCCCGGGGGAGTACCTACGAGCAGTACTTC	CASSPSRGSTYEQYF
NA	TRBJ2-2	NA	TRBV7-3	TGTGCCAGCAGCTTATTGAGCACCGGGGAGCTGTTTTTT	CASSLLSTGELFF
NA	TRBJ2-3	NA	TRBV4-3	TGCGCCAGCAGCCAAGAGAGAGGACGGACTACCACAGATACGCAGTATTTT	CASSQERGRTTTDTQYF
many	TRBJ1-3	TRBD1	TRBV10-3	TGTGCCACAGACCGACAGGGTACTGGAAACACCATATATTTT	CATDRQGTGNTIYF
many	TRBJ2-7	NA	TRBV29-1	TGCAGCGTTGCGCCAACAGGGCACGGGGAGCAGTACTTC	CSVAPTGHGEQYF
many	TRBJ1-4	TRBD1	TRBV6-5	TGTGCCAGCAGTGGCGGACAGGGGATTAATGAAAAACTGTTTTTT	CASSGGQGINEKLFF
many	TRBJ1-1	NA	TRBV20-1	TGCAGTGCTAGAGTCCATGAGAACACTGAAGCTTTCTTT	CSARVHENTEAFF
few	TRBJ1-2	TRBD1	TRBV7-8	TGTGCCAGCAGCTGGGACAGGGGGCAAGGCTACACCTTC	CASSWDRGQGYTF
many	TRBJ1-1	TRBD1	TRBV28	TGTGCCAGCAGTTTTCCGCAGGGGGCGAGGAACACTGAAGCTTTCTTT	CASSFPQGARNTEAFF
many	TRBJ1-6	NA	TRBV27	TGTGCCAGCAGTTTATCCAGGAAAGGATCCGGAAATTCACCCCTCCACTTT	CASSLSRKGSGNSPLHF
few	TRBJ2-5	NA	TRBV12-3/TRBV12-4	TGTGCCAGCAGTTCGGGCAGGCTCGGGACCCAGTACTTC	CASSSGRLGTQYF